This T cell receptor beta chain derives from a study of cytomegalovirus exposure and HLA in healthy donors. Amplification used 60 Vbeta primers and 13 Jbeta primers. Here immunoSEQ multiplex PCR was the method, and the copy in TCRdb shows in-frame clones only, minus some. The sample lists some 200,000 clones, 10% to 15% occurring once. This clone was counted only a few times. CDR3 length: 14 amino acids. Germline assignment: CDR1 MNHEY and CDR2 SVGAGI. Trimming removed 4 bases from V and 4 bases from J, with 13 bases in between. Input material: PBMCs. The chain uses TRBV6-5 and TRBJ1-1, with D hard to call. This clonotype originated in a man in his fifties or sixties in good health and CMV-seropositive. The CDR3 sequence: CASSFPDGITEAFF. Written as DNA, the CDR3 is TGTGCCAGCAGTTTCCCTGACGGGATCACTGAAGCTTTCTTT.